A single sample gave rise to the 29 T cell receptor beta chains below, sequenced in a study of low-dose radiotherapy and immunotherapy resistance in tumors. As to time point: after trial treatment. As to treatment: LDRT plus nivolumab, ipilimumab, low-dose cyclophosphamide and aspirin (RACIN trial). Covering alpha and beta chains, TRAV- and TRBV-specific primers were used for the first-strand cDNA. The authors ran around 18 PCR cycles to amplify TCRs with a constant-region primer and V-primer adapter. TCRdb reprocessed the reads via MiXCR and lists one record per CDR3 protein. Altogether tens of thousands of distinct CDR3 sequences are present, about 20% being singletons, with the ten largest covering 9.5% to 15%. The sample in question was PBMCs, obtained after low-dose radiotherapy plus immunotherapy. The source is a female donor with ovarian cancer.

The chain carries TRBV5-1 and TRBJ2-5; D may match TRBD1 or TRBD2 (6 bases each). The CDR3 has 14 residues. Germline assignment: CDR1 SGHRS and CDR2 YFSETQ. Trimming took off 5 bases at V and 5 bases at J, with 16 bases between the two ends. The CDR3 region has the DNA TGCGCCAGCAGTTCTAAGGGGGGCCACGAGACCCAGTACTTC. This gives the protein CASSSKGGHETQYF.

The sample holds many counts of this clonotype. The chain couples TRBV20-1 to TRBJ2-5; 14 bases are a match to TRBD2. V lost 6 bases to trimming and J lost 5 bases; unmatched junction nucleotides: 2. Per the germline V gene, CDR1 is DFQATT and CDR2 is SNEGSKA (reference sequence). The CDR3 covers 13 residues. The chain's CDR3 is CSAGLAGVETQYF. In DNA, the CDR3 is TGCAGTGCGGGACTAGCGGGAGTTGAGACCCAGTACTTC.

The sample holds a few counts of this clonotype. This sequence joins TRBV30 and TRBJ1-1; D is possibly TRBD1 (5 bases). The CDR3 sequence is 14 residues long. Trimming left V 8 bases short and J 4 bases short, with 20 bases between. Germline CDR1 and CDR2: GTSNPN and SVGIG (reference sequence). The CDR3 DNA is TGTGCCCGGCACCCGGGACCTACATTCACTGAAGCTTTCTTT. It encodes CARHPGPTFTEAFF.

This clonotype was observed many times. This chain links TRBV28 with TRBJ1-1; TRBD1 matches 9 bases. Per the germline V gene, CDR1 is MDHEN and CDR2 is SYDVKM. The CDR3 covers 15 residues. V trimming: 2 bases; J trimming: 5 bases; junction bases outside the gene matches: 6. The CDR3 here is CASSLPGTGRTEAFF. The CDR3 region has the DNA TGTGCCAGCAGTTTACCTGGGACAGGGAGGACTGAAGCTTTCTTT.

This clonotype was seen many times. The chain recombines TRBV29-1 with TRBJ1-4; no firm D call. Germline CDR1 reads SQVTM; CDR2 reads ANQGSEA. Trimming left V 7 bases short and J 8 bases short, with 14 bases between. This CDR3 has 12 residues. CDR3 in DNA: TGCAGCGCGGGTCTCTTGCAGGAAAAACTGTTTTTT. Translating it yields CSAGLLQEKLFF.

This clonotype appeared many times. The genes are TRBV6-5 and TRBJ2-6; D may be TRBD1 or TRBD2 (6 bases each). V lost 0 bases, J lost 4 bases, and 19 bases lay in between. Germline lookup yields CDR1 MNHEY and CDR2 SVGAGI. CDR3 length equals 19 residues. The CDR3 coding sequence is TGTGCCAGCAGTTACTCCCCTCCCACCGGGGGCATGGGGGCCAACGTCCTGACTTTC. Amino acid sequence: CASSYSPPTGGMGANVLTF.

This clonotype was seen at least ten times. The chain couples TRBV30 to TRBJ1-6; D is uncertain. The CDR3 is made up of 13 amino acids. Germline V gene lookup returns CDR1 GTSNPN and CDR2 SVGIG (reference sequence). V lost 1 base and J lost 4, with 5 bases in between. CDR3 region: CAWSEGYNSPLHF. As DNA, the CDR3 is TGTGCCTGGAGTGAGGGATATAATTCACCCCTCCACTTT.

This clonotype was seen many times. The rearrangement links TRBV10-3 to TRBJ2-2; the match to TRBD2 covers 10 bases. The J segment lost 4 bases and the V segment lost 3 bases, leaving 11 bases of the junction unmatched. In germline, CDR1 is ENHRY, CDR2 SYGVKD. The CDR3 is 18 amino acids. CDR3 nucleotide sequence: TGTGCCATCAGTGACCTTCGGCGGCTAGCGGGGGCCACCGGGGAGCTGTTTTTT. This gives the protein CAISDLRRLAGATGELFF.

CDR3 DNA: TGTGCCAGCAGTCGCACTAACACCGGGGAGCTGTTTTTT. This sequence encodes CASSRTNTGELFF. The rearrangement uses TRBV7-8 and TRBJ2-2, with D uncertain. V lost 6 bases and J lost 2, with 7 bases in between. The CDR3 spans 13 residues. Per the germline V gene, CDR1 is SGHVS and CDR2 is FQNEAQ.

This chain connects TRBV6-8 to TRBJ2-7; D is unclear. CDR3 length: 15 amino acids. V lost 2 bases and J 2 bases, leaving 13 bases between the germline ends. Per the germline V gene, CDR1 is MNHGY and CDR2 is SAAAGT. The CDR3 DNA reads as TGTGCCAGCAGTTACACGCACAAAATTACCTACGAGCAGTACTTC. Translating it yields CASSYTHKITYEQYF.

Points on this clonotype: A single base is all that separates this from a far larger clone, so a read error is likely. The genes are TRBV5-3 and TRBJ2-7, with 15 bases that match TRBD2. TRBV5-3 carries the ORF label, with uncertain function. This CDR3 spans 15 amino acids. J was trimmed by 7 bases and V by 8 bases; bases with no gene match: 10. The CDR3: CASSGTSGGPGEQYF. CDR3 nucleotide sequence: TGTGCCAGCAGCGGGACTAGCGGGGGGCCGGGTGAGCAGTACTTC.

A word on this clonotype: This likely reflects a read error, since a far larger clone is one base away. This chain links TRBV6-2 or TRBV6-3 with TRBJ2-2; TRBD2 matches at 9 bases. Per germline, CDR1 MNHEY and CDR2 SVGEGT. The J segment lost 7 bases and the V segment lost 7 bases, leaving 1 base of the junction unmatched. This CDR3 region has 12 residues. CDR3 DNA: TGTGCCAGCACTAGCGGGGTCGGGGAGCTGTTTTTT. Protein sequence: CASTSGVGELFF.

The sample holds many counts of this clonotype. The V gene is TRBV4-3, the J gene TRBJ2-1, with D perhaps given as TRBD1 or TRBD2 (5 bases each). The ends were cut back, 1 base at V and 2 bases at J, with 12 bases in the middle. Germline V CDR1 and CDR2: LGHNA, YSLEER. CDR3 length: 16 residues. The CDR3 bases are TGCGCCAGCAGCCAAGGGGGGATGATGCCCTACAATGAGCAGTTCTTC. This gives the protein CASSQGGMMPYNEQFF.

This clonotype was observed at least ten times. An end of the junction does not agree with germline; a read error may underlie this. The V and J genes are TRBV27 and TRBJ2-6; D could derive from TRBD1 or TRBD2 (5 bases each). The CDR3 has 16 amino acids. Germline values: CDR1 MNHEY, CDR2 SMNVEV (reference sequence). In DNA, the CDR3 is TGTGCCACCAGTGACACGACGGGGCTTGGGGCCAACGTCCTGACTTTC. Amino acids: CATSDTTGLGANVLTF. The full variable domain, its missing parts supplied by reference TRBV27 and TRBJ2-6, is EAQVTQNPRYLITVTGKKLTVTCSQNMNHEYMSWYRQDPGLGLRQIYYSMNVEVTDKGDVPEGYKVSRKEKRNFPLILESPSPNQTSLYFCATSDTTGLGANVLTFGAGSRLTVL.

This clonotype was found a few times. The DNA is omitted, as the CDR3 cannot be located on it reliably, and the CDR3 follows TCRdb's listing. The V call is TRBV4-3, the J call TRBJ2-3; the table's D call of TRBD1 was not tested on the DNA. The length of the CDR3 is 18 amino acids, counting both ends. In germline, CDR1 is LGHNA, CDR2 YSLEER. The CDR3 region is CASSPDGGRDSTDTQYFF.

This clonotype has ten or more counts. This chain uses TRBV2 with TRBJ2-6; D gene unclear. CDR3 length equals 16 residues. Germline loops: CDR1 SNHLY, CDR2 FYNNEI. With 7 bases removed from V and 0 bases from J, the gap between germline ends came to 13 bases. In nucleotides, the CDR3 is TGTGCCAGCAACTCAGGACGCAGCTCTGGGGCCAACGTCCTGACTTTC. As protein: CASNSGRSSGANVLTF.

This clonotype appeared many times. The chain couples TRBV11-2 to TRBJ2-3, with D perhaps assigned TRBD1 or TRBD2 (5 bases each). Trimming shortened V by 4 bases and J by 1 base, and 12 bases separated the two germline ends. Germline-derived CDR1 and CDR2 are SGHAT and FQNNGV. The CDR3 is made up of 15 amino acids. Here the CDR3 reads CASSSPRGRTDTQYF. The DNA of the CDR3 is TGTGCCAGCAGCTCTCCCCGGGGCCGCACAGATACGCAGTATTTT.

This clonotype was seen at least ten times. The chain joins TRBV6-2 or TRBV6-3 to TRBJ2-7; 9 bases map to TRBD2. This CDR3 is 13 amino acids long. Germline-derived CDR1 and CDR2 are MNHEY and SVGEGT. Trimming took 6 bases from V and 2 from J; bases not matched to a gene: 2. Here the CDR3 reads CASRTSGTYEQYF. In nucleotides, the CDR3 is TGTGCCAGCAGGACTAGCGGAACCTACGAGCAGTACTTC.

This clonotype was counted at least ten times. The J gene is TRBJ2-3, the V gene TRBV5-1, with 14 nucleotides matching TRBD2. The germline CDR1 and CDR2 sequences are SGHRS and YFSETQ. V lost 4 bases to trimming and J lost 9 bases; unmatched junction nucleotides: 10. This CDR3 contains 16 residues. Here the CDR3 DNA reads TGCGCCAGCAGCCACCGACTAGCGGGGGGGGAGAGGACGCAGTATTTT. As protein: CASSHRLAGGERTQYF.

This clonotype was observed at least ten times. The gene calls are TRBV6-2 or TRBV6-3 and TRBJ2-7; TRBD1 is a possible D gene (6 bases). The CDR3 loop spans 15 amino acids. Between the trimmed V and J ends, which lost 4 bases and 3 bases, there was a span of 16 bases. The germline CDR1 and CDR2 sequences are MNHEY and SVGEGT. As DNA, the CDR3 is TGTGCCAGCAGTTCACCGCGGACAGAGAGCTACGAGCAGTACTTC. Translation: CASSSPRTESYEQYF.

This clonotype was counted many times. The rearrangement joins TRBV6-5 to TRBJ2-1; TRBD2 agrees at 9 bases. The trim removed 2 bases at V and 7 bases at J, leaving 3 bases unmatched. The CDR3 is 14 residues long. Germline V gene sequence: CDR1 MNHEY, CDR2 SVGAGI. Here the CDR3 reads CASSYGGRGNEQFF. In nucleotides, the CDR3 is TGTGCCAGCAGTTACGGCGGGAGGGGTAATGAGCAGTTCTTC.

In its sample, this clonotype was seen a few times. This rearrangement joins TRBV30 to TRBJ1-2, with a weak D call TRBD1 (5 bases). The CDR3 extends over 13 amino acids. V shed 0 bases and J shed 4 bases, with 9 bases lying between them. Germline V gives CDR1 GTSNPN, CDR2 SVGIG (reference sequence). Here the CDR3 DNA reads TGTGCCTGGAGTGTAGACAGCTTCTATGGCTACACCTTC. Its translation is CAWSVDSFYGYTF.

In this sample, this clonotype turned up many times. V is TRBV15 and J is TRBJ2-1; D tentatively fits TRBD1 or TRBD2 (5 bases each). V was cut by 3 bases and J by 0 bases, with 15 bases left in between. Per germline, CDR1 LNHNV and CDR2 YYDKDF (reference sequence). CDR3 length: 17 residues. In DNA form, the CDR3 reads TGTGCCACCAGCAGGGGTAACCGGGGCAGCTCCTACAATGAGCAGTTCTTC. This gives the protein CATSRGNRGSSYNEQFF.

This chain uses TRBV11-2 with TRBJ1-6; D perhaps matches TRBD1 (6 bases). CDR3 size: 15 residues. From germline, CDR1 is SGHAT and CDR2 FQNNGV. Trimming left V 5 bases short and J 6 bases short, with 14 bases between. Here the CDR3 reads CASSTQGRGNSPLHF. Written as DNA, the CDR3 is TGTGCCAGCAGCACCCAGGGCAGGGGTAATTCACCCCTCCACTTT.

Ten or more counts support this clonotype. The CDR3 here is CASSREPGIVQTQYF. CDR3 nucleotide sequence: TGTGCCAGCAGCCGGGAGCCGGGGATCGTGCAGACCCAGTACTTC. The chain combines TRBV6-2 or TRBV6-3 with TRBJ2-5; tentatively, D is TRBD2 (6 bases). The CDR3 sequence is 15 residues long. CDR1 and CDR2 (germline): MNHEY, SVGEGT. Trimming stripped 6 bases from V and 6 bases from J, with 20 bases between.

This clonotype was seen repeatedly, ten times or more. This chain connects TRBV24-1 to TRBJ2-3; 7 nucleotides agree with TRBD1. Germline CDR1 is KGHDR and CDR2 is SFDVKD. V shed 10 bases and J 3 bases; nucleotides not matched to a gene: 12. The length of the CDR3 is 15 residues. Here the CDR3 reads CATSTRDRWTDTQYF. CDR3 DNA: TGTGCCACTTCAACGAGGGACAGATGGACAGATACGCAGTATTTT.

This clonotype was counted many times. The CDR3 DNA reads as TGTGCCAGTAGTATAGTTTCTAGCAATCAGCCCCAGCATTTT. It translates to CASSIVSSNQPQHF. The chain joins TRBV19 to TRBJ1-5; D unresolved. CDR3 size: 14 residues. V dropped 1 base and J dropped 0 bases, with 4 bases sitting between them. Germline V gene data show CDR1 as LNHDA and CDR2 as SQIVND (reference sequence).

Notes on this clonotype: One base separates it from a far larger clone, so it is likely a read error. The chain combines TRBV5-1 with TRBJ2-7, with 8 bases identical to TRBD2. The length of the CDR3 is 12 residues. The J segment lost 7 bases and the V segment lost 5 bases, leaving 5 bases of the junction unmatched. CDR1 and CDR2 from the germline V gene are SGHRS and YFSETQ. The CDR3 bases are TGCGCCAGCAGTAGCGGGGACAATGAGCAGTACTTC. It codes for CASSSGDNEQYF.

The chain recombines TRBV20-1 with TRBJ2-2, with D perhaps matching TRBD1 (6 bases). The CDR3 consists of 16 residues. V was clipped by 6 bases and J by 1 base, with 18 bases between them. Germline CDR1 is DFQATT and CDR2 is SNEGSKA (reference sequence). The CDR3 sequence: CSARSDRLVNTGELFF. In nucleotides, the CDR3 is TGCAGTGCCCGATCGGACAGACTGGTGAACACCGGGGAGCTGTTTTTT.